These T cell receptor beta chains were read from a single sample in a study of blood T cell repertoires in COVID-19. Produced via immunoSEQ multiplex PCR; TCRdb's table is partial and in-frame only. The repertoire has around 15,000 clones, 82% of them found once; the top ten carry roughly a fifth. The sequencing input was peripheral blood. The receptors derive from an older man with active COVID-19. Each CDR3 is given with its conserved first and last residue. D genes are given only for firm matches. Clone size, where shown, is once, few, many, or a class for clones that have expanded.

abundance,d_gene,j_gene,v_gene,CDR3nt,CDR3aa
-,TRBD1,TRBJ2-3,TRBV5-1,TGCGCCAGCAGCGGCCGGGACAGGGATCTAGCGGGCACAGATACGCAGTATTTT,CASSGRDRDLAGTDTQYF
medium-sized,-,TRBJ1-1,TRBV29-1,TGCAGCGTTAAGGACAGTATGAACACTGAAGCTTTCTTT,CSVKDSMNTEAFF
-,-,TRBJ1-1,TRBV2,TGTGCCAGCCCATTCGGGGGAACTGAAGCTTTCTTT,CASPFGGTEAFF
-,TRBD2,TRBJ2-2,TRBV5-1,TGCGCCAGCAGTTGGACTAGCGCCAACACCGGGGAGCTGTTTTTT,CASSWTSANTGELFF
-,TRBD2,TRBJ2-1,TRBV28,TGTGCCAGCAGTTTAGAGGGAGGGCTCTACAATGAGCAGTTCTTC,CASSLEGGLYNEQFF
-,-,TRBJ2-7,TRBV28,TGTGCCACCCTGGGAGCCTACGAGCAGTACTTC,CATLGAYEQYF
-,TRBD1,TRBJ1-2,TRBV4-2,TGTGCCAGCAGCTCTAAACCTTGGGACAGGGATGGCTACACCTTC,CASSSKPWDRDGYTF
-,TRBD1,TRBJ1-4,TRBV5-1,TGCGCCAGCAGCCTCGCCGGGACAGGGAAAGCTAATGAAAAACTGTTTTTT,CASSLAGTGKANEKLFF
-,TRBD2,TRBJ2-3,TRBV7-9,TGTGCGGGTAGCGTCACTAGCGGGAGTCGGGATACGCAGTATTTT,CAGSVTSGSRDTQYF
-,-,TRBJ1-1,TRBV28,TGTGCGGGAGGAACGGGGGGGAACACTGAAGCTTTCTTT,CAGGTGGNTEAFF
once,TRBD2,TRBJ2-2,TRBV6-6,TGTGCCAGCAGTCAATGGAGTCTAGCGGGGGCGAACACCGGGGAGCTGTTTTTT,CASSQWSLAGANTGELFF
-,-,TRBJ2-4,TRBV14,TGTGCCAGCAGCCAAGAGGCTGGCCTCAAAAACATTCAGTACTTC,CASSQEAGLKNIQYF
-,TRBD2,TRBJ2-7,TRBV5-1,TGCGCCAGCAGCCCAGAAGGGACTAGCCGGTTCTACGAGCAGTACTTC,CASSPEGTSRFYEQYF
-,-,TRBJ2-7,TRBV21-1,TGTGCCAGCAGCAAAGGGGACTCCCCTTACTCCTACGAGCAGTACTTC,CASSKGDSPYSYEQYF
-,-,TRBJ2-2,TRBV6-5,TGTGCCAGCAGTACCACAGGGGGGGTCGGGGAGCTGTTTTTT,CASSTTGGVGELFF
-,-,TRBJ2-3,TRBV21-1,TGTGCCAGCAGTCCAGCGGGAGGAGGAACAGATACGCAGTATTTT,CASSPAGGGTDTQYF
-,-,TRBJ1-5,TRBV28,TGTGCCAGCAGTTTAACAGGACGCGGGGGTCAGCCCCAGCATTTT,CASSLTGRGGQPQHF
-,TRBD2,TRBJ2-1,TRBV5-1,TGCGCCAGCAGCTTGACCAGCGGGAGTTCCTACAATGAGCAGTTCTTC,CASSLTSGSSYNEQFF
-,TRBD2,TRBJ2-1,TRBV9,TGTGCCAGCCGGGACTTGAGAGCGGGAGGGGGGGATGAGCAGTTCTTC,CASRDLRAGGGDEQFF
-,-,TRBJ1-5,TRBV19,TGTGCCAGTAGTATAGCTCGCGGATCTCCCTTCAGCCCCCAGCATTTT,CASSIARGSPFSPQHF
-,TRBD2,TRBJ2-5,TRBV6-5,TGTGCCAGCAAGGAAGGTAGCGGGGGACAAGAGACCCAGTACTTC,CASKEGSGGQETQYF
-,TRBD2,TRBJ2-5,TRBV5-4,TGTGCCAGCAGTGTCGGACTAGCGGGAGGGCAGGAGACCCAGTACTTC,CASSVGLAGGQETQYF
-,-,TRBJ2-7,TRBV24-1,TGTGCCACCAGTGATCGCCGGGACTCACCTACCTACGAGCAGTACTTC,CATSDRRDSPTYEQYF
-,-,TRBJ2-1,TRBV7-2,TGTGCCAGCAGCTTTGCGGGACCCTACAATGAGCAGTTCTTC,CASSFAGPYNEQFF
once,TRBD1,TRBJ1-2,TRBV28,TGTGCCAGCAGGGGACAGGGGGTGTTTTATGGCTACACCTTC,CASRGQGVFYGYTF
-,-,TRBJ2-1,TRBV19,TGTGCCAGTAGTCTAAGTGGACACCCCAATGAGCAGTTCTTC,CASSLSGHPNEQFF
few,-,TRBJ1-6,TRBV6-2/TRBV6-3,TGTGCCAGCAGCCGATACTCTTCACCCCTCCACTTT,CASSRYSSPLHF
once,TRBD2,TRBJ2-1,TRBV2,TGTGCCAGCAGTGCGTTTAGCGGGACGGGCAATGAGCAGTTCTTC,CASSAFSGTGNEQFF
-,TRBD2,TRBJ2-3,TRBV25-1,TGTGCCAGCAGTGTAGCGGGTTATACGCAGTATTTT,CASSVAGYTQYF
-,TRBD2,TRBJ2-7,TRBV3-1/TRBV3-2,TGTGCCAGCAGCCAAGGAGGCGCGGGAGTAACCCATCCTAGGGAGCAGTACTTC,CASSQGGAGVTHPREQYF
-,-,TRBJ2-2,TRBV5-4,TGTGCCAGCAGTCGGGACTCCCCTAACACCGGGGAGCTGTTTTTT,CASSRDSPNTGELFF
-,-,TRBJ1-2,TRBV29-1,TGCAGCGTAACTGGACAGAGTGGGGCTTATGGCTACACCTTC,CSVTGQSGAYGYTF
-,TRBD1,TRBJ1-1,TRBV19,TGTGCCAGTAGTATACGCGCCAGGGGGCAGAACACTGAAGCTTTCTTT,CASSIRARGQNTEAFF
-,-,TRBJ1-5,TRBV28,TGTGCCAGCACCCTAAGGACCGGGAGTTCTAGCAATCAGCCCCAGCATTTT,CASTLRTGSSSNQPQHF
once,TRBD1,TRBJ2-1,TRBV7-9,TGTGCCAGCAGCTTACAGGGGGCGCAGGGTGAGCAGTTCTTC,CASSLQGAQGEQFF
medium-sized,-,TRBJ2-7,TRBV5-1,TGCGCCAGCAGCGAGGATAGACGGGCGGGCTACGAGCAGTACTTC,CASSEDRRAGYEQYF
-,TRBD2,TRBJ2-1,TRBV4-2,TGTGCCAGCAGCCAGCAGGCGGGAGGGAGTTTCAATGAGCAGTTCTTC,CASSQQAGGSFNEQFF
-,-,TRBJ1-2,TRBV7-2,TGTGCCAGCAGCTTAGCGAGGGATGGTGGCGATGGCTACACCTTC,CASSLARDGGDGYTF
-,-,TRBJ2-7,TRBV28,TGTGCCAGCAGTTCAGGGACCTACGAGCAGTACTTC,CASSSGTYEQYF
-,TRBD2,TRBJ2-1,TRBV18,TGTGCCAGCTCTATACTAGCGGGAGAACCCTACAATGAGCAGTTCTTC,CASSILAGEPYNEQFF
-,TRBD2,TRBJ2-1,TRBV3-1/TRBV3-2,TGTGCCAGCAGCCAGGCCGTTAACCATAGGGGACTAGCTAAGAATGAGCAGTTCTTC,CASSQAVNHRGLAKNEQFF
-,TRBD1,TRBJ2-7,TRBV11-2,TGTGCCAGCAGCCCACGCGGGGCAGGGGGCGCCTACGAGCAGTACTTC,CASSPRGAGGAYEQYF
once,-,TRBJ1-1,TRBV27,TGTGCCAGCAGTGGCCCAGGGTACACTGAAGCTTTCTTT,CASSGPGYTEAFF
-,TRBD1,TRBJ2-3,TRBV7-2,TGTGCCAGCAGCTCGGGACAGAAGGGTACGCAGTATTTT,CASSSGQKGTQYF
-,TRBD1,TRBJ1-6,TRBV7-9,TGTGCCAGCAGCTTACGGCAGGGGGATAATTCACCCCTCCACTTT,CASSLRQGDNSPLHF
-,-,TRBJ2-7,TRBV19,TGTGCCAGTAGTATAGAAACTAGCAGCTACGAGCAGTACTTC,CASSIETSSYEQYF
-,-,TRBJ2-2,TRBV27,TGTGCCAGCAGTTCCGGGACACTTCACACCGGGGAGCTGTTTTTT,CASSSGTLHTGELFF
-,-,TRBJ2-7,TRBV6-5,TGTGCCAGCATGGAGGTCGCCGAGCAGTACTTC,CASMEVAEQYF
-,-,TRBJ1-1,TRBV29-1,TGCAGCGTTTCAGGGGACGGCACTGAAGCTTTCTTT,CSVSGDGTEAFF